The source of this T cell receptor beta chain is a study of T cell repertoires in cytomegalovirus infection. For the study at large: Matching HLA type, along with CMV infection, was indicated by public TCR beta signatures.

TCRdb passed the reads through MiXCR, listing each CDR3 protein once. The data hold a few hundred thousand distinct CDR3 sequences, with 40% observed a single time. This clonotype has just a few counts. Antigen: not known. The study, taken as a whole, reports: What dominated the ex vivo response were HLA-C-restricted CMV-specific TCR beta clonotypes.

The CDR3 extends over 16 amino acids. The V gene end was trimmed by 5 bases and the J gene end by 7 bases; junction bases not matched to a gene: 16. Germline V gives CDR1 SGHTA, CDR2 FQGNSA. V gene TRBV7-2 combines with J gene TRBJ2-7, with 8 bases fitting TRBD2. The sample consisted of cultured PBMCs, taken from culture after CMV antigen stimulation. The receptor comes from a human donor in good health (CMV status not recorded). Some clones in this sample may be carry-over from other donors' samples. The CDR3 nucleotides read TGTGCCAGCAGCCCGACGCGAGCGGCGGGGGGCCTGGAGCAGTACTTC. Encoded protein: CASSPTRAAGGLEQYF.